The next 15 T cell receptor beta chains were all read from a single sample in a study of cytomegalovirus exposure and HLA in healthy donors. PCR involved 60 Vbeta and 13 Jbeta primers. Produced via immunoSEQ multiplex PCR; TCRdb's table is partial and in-frame only. The sample holds roughly 120,000 clones, 60% to 80% seen once. The specimen sequenced was PBMCs. The receptor set was obtained from a woman under 40 in good health and CMV-seropositive.

The V gene is TRBV30, the J gene TRBJ2-3; D is ambiguous. The V end lost 1 base, the J end lost 2 bases, and 10 bases lay between the germline ends. The germline CDR1 and CDR2 sequences are GTSNPN and SVGIG (reference sequence). The CDR3 runs to 14 residues. CDR3 sequence (DNA): TGTGCCTGGAGTGAGTCGGCGGTCACAGATACGCAGTATTTT. Residues: CAWSESAVTDTQYF.

The chain is built from TRBV29-1 and TRBJ2-7, with D perhaps matching TRBD1 (6 bases). Germline CDR1 and CDR2: SQVTM and ANQGSEA. V lost 5 bases and J 6 bases, leaving 23 bases between the germline ends. The CDR3 totals 15 residues. CDR3 nucleotide sequence: TGCAGCGTTCCCGGGACACCTTCCGATCTGATCGAGCAGTACTTC. It translates to CSVPGTPSDLIEQYF.

The rearrangement joins TRBV5-6 to TRBJ1-4; 7 bases fit TRBD1. The CDR3 extends over 14 amino acids. Germline CDR1 and CDR2: SGHDT and YYEEEE. The V segment lost 5 bases and the J segment 7 bases; nucleotides outside the gene matches: 8. CDR3 sequence: CASSSPQGPEKLFF. CDR3 nucleotides: TGTGCCAGCAGTTCTCCACAGGGGCCTGAAAAACTGTTTTTT.

This clone showed up just once. This chain's CDR3 is CASSLLGGVDTQYF. The CDR3 coding sequence is TGTGCCAGCAGCTTACTAGGAGGAGTGGATACGCAGTATTTT. The V gene is TRBV7-8, the J gene TRBJ2-3; weak D call: TRBD2 (5 bases). The CDR3 extends over 14 amino acids. Trimming removed 2 bases at V and 6 bases at J, with 12 bases between. Germline V gives CDR1 SGHVS, CDR2 FQNEAQ.

V is TRBV7-2 and J is TRBJ1-5; D is possibly TRBD1 (6 bases). CDR1 and CDR2 (germline): SGHTA, FQGNSA. The germline V and J ends were trimmed by 5 bases and 1 base, with 12 bases remaining between them. There are 15 residues in the CDR3. The CDR3 here is CASSMDSSSNQPQHF. In DNA, the CDR3 is TGTGCCAGCAGCATGGACAGTTCCAGCAATCAGCCCCAGCATTTT.

This clone was seen only once. The CDR3 reads CSAGGTEEQFF. The DNA of the CDR3 is TGCAGTGCGGGGGGTACAGAGGAGCAGTTCTTC. The chain is built from TRBV20-1 and TRBJ2-1; D is perhaps TRBD2 (6 bases). Germline V gene sequence: CDR1 DFQATT, CDR2 SNEGSKA (reference sequence). V was cut by 6 bases and J by 10 bases, with 13 bases left in between. CDR3 length: 11 residues.

This chain connects TRBV5-1 to TRBJ2-7; 8 bases fit TRBD2. Germline CDR1 reads SGHRS; CDR2 reads YFSETQ. The junction had 4 bases not matched to a gene; V was cut back by 4 bases and J by 1 base. The CDR3 runs to 14 residues. The CDR3 sequence: CASSGGLASYEQYF. The CDR3 nucleotides are TGCGCCAGCAGCGGAGGACTAGCATCCTACGAGCAGTACTTC.

The V call is TRBV20-1, the J call TRBJ2-1; 8 nucleotides agree with TRBD2. The CDR3 contains 11 residues. Germline CDR1 reads DFQATT; CDR2 reads SNEGSKA (reference sequence). CDR3 sequence reads: CGGRSYNEQFF. The CDR3 bases are TGCGGCGGGAGGTCCTACAATGAGCAGTTCTTC.

This sequence joins TRBV7-6 and TRBJ2-7; no firm D call. The CDR3 is made up of 11 amino acids. CDR1 is SGHVS and CDR2 is FNYEAQ in the germline V gene. V lost 6 bases and J 6 bases, leaving 9 bases between the germline ends. The CDR3 spells CASSPGREQYF. DNA for the CDR3: TGTGCCAGCAGTCCTGGCCGCGAGCAGTACTTC.

This sequence joins TRBV2 and TRBJ2-1, with a tentative D call TRBD1 (6 bases). V lost 4 bases and J lost 0, with 10 bases in between. Germline V gene sequence: CDR1 SNHLY, CDR2 FYNNEI. This CDR3 contains 15 residues. CDR3 in amino acids: CASSGTESSYNEQFF. In nucleotides, the CDR3 is TGTGCCAGCAGTGGGACAGAGAGCTCCTACAATGAGCAGTTCTTC.

A few counts support this clone. V usage is TRBV6-1 and J usage is TRBJ1-4; TRBD1 agrees at 9 bases. J was trimmed by 7 bases and V by 1 base; bases with no gene match: 4. Germline CDR1 reads MNHNS; CDR2 reads SASEGT. The CDR3 length is 15 residues. CDR3 amino acids: CASSEVWTGVEKLFF. In nucleotides, the CDR3 is TGTGCCAGCAGTGAAGTCTGGACAGGGGTTGAAAAACTGTTTTTT.

The genes are TRBV6-1 and TRBJ2-3; 10 nucleotides agree with TRBD1. Germline V gene data show CDR1 as MNHNS and CDR2 as SASEGT. Unmatched junction bases numbered 6, after V lost 6 bases and J lost 6 bases. The CDR3 length is 14 residues. The CDR3 DNA is TGTGCCAGCAGGGAGACAGGGGGCCTGGATACGCAGTATTTT. Encoded protein: CASRETGGLDTQYF.

This clone was found a few times. The V and J genes are TRBV14 and TRBJ1-4; D gene uncertain. Germline V gives CDR1 SGHDN, CDR2 FVKESK. CDR3 size: 15 residues. Trimming stripped 1 base from V and 4 bases from J, with 10 bases between. The DNA for the CDR3 is TGTGCCAGCAGCCAAGGCGGCCAGCTTAATGAAAAACTGTTTTTT. Translation gives CASSQGGQLNEKLFF.

The chain joins TRBV5-1 to TRBJ1-4; D gene ambiguous. The CDR3 extends over 14 amino acids. The V gene lost 5 bases and the J gene lost 5 bases, with 13 bases spanning the gap. Germline V gives CDR1 SGHRS, CDR2 YFSETQ. In nucleotides, the CDR3 is TGCGCCAGCAGGGAGCGGGTCAGCAATGAAAAACTGTTTTTT. This translates into CASRERVSNEKLFF. Using reference TRBV5-1 and TRBJ1-4 for the parts outside the CDR3, the full variable domain is KAGVTQTPRYLIKTRGQQVTLSCSPISGHRSVSWYQQTPGQGLQFLFEYFSETQRNKGNFPGRFSGRQFSNSRSEMNVSTLELGDSALYLCASRERVSNEKLFFGSGTQLSVL.

V and J are TRBV6-5 and TRBJ2-2, with TRBD2 matching 14 bases. This CDR3 comprises 14 residues. The germline V gene has CDR1 MNHEY and CDR2 SVGAGI. V trimming: 8 bases; J trimming: 7 bases; junction bases outside the gene matches: 3. The CDR3 loop is CASGTSGSGGELFF. CDR3 coding DNA: TGTGCCAGCGGGACTAGCGGGAGTGGCGGGGAGCTGTTTTTT.